What follows are 24 T cell receptor beta chains derived from one specimen sequenced in a study of blood T cell repertoires in COVID-19 (dated by TCRdb to about 2020). Receptor amplification or capture employed the immunoSEQ multiplex PCR assay. TCRdb provides this immuneACCESS table in a form limited to in-frame rearrangements. Some clones are lacking; in checked studies, under half of them reflect an unresolved V gene, and why the rest are absent is not known. Counted in this sample were a few hundred thousand clones; about four fifths of them appeared once. The top ten hold roughly 5.1% of the sample. Sequencing was carried out using PBMCs or T cells enriched from blood (not recorded which). Receptors originate from a woman between 45 and 60 years old who had recovered from COVID-19.

The chain combines TRBV15 with TRBJ2-7; possibly TRBD2 for D (5 bases). The germline V gene encodes CDR1 LNHNV and CDR2 YYDKDF (reference sequence). With 1 base removed from V and 5 bases from J, the gap between germline ends came to 12 bases. The CDR3 covers 14 residues. The CDR3 region is CATSRGRGYHEQYF. The CDR3, as DNA: TGTGCCACCAGCAGAGGGCGAGGGTACCACGAGCAGTACTTC.

J is TRBJ2-5 and V is TRBV19; TRBD2 might be the D (6 bases). V gave up 3 bases and J gave up 4 bases, with 18 bases separating them. From germline, CDR1 is LNHDA and CDR2 SQIVND (reference sequence). The CDR3 covers 16 residues. The CDR3 nucleotides read TGTGCCAGTAGTATTACTGGGACCGGGGGAGGAGAGACCCAGTACTTC. This gives the protein CASSITGTGGGETQYF.

The V gene is TRBV4-2, the J gene TRBJ1-5, with D perhaps matching TRBD1 (6 bases). The V end lost 2 bases, the J end lost 7 bases, and 15 bases lay between the germline ends. CDR3 size: 15 residues. Germline V gene data show CDR1 as LGHNA and CDR2 as YNFKEQ. As DNA, the CDR3 is TGTGCCAGCAGCCAAACTAAACAGGGTATACAGCCCCAGCATTTT. This gives the protein CASSQTKQGIQPQHF.

This chain uses TRBV11-3 with TRBJ2-7; 7 bases map to TRBD2. There are 17 residues in the CDR3. The ends lost 5 bases at V and 2 bases at J; junction bases unmatched: 15. Germline V lookup: CDR1 SGHNT, CDR2 YENEEA. The CDR3 is CASSERLSHSGTYEQYF. CDR3 sequence (DNA): TGTGCCAGCAGCGAACGACTCTCTCACAGCGGGACCTACGAGCAGTACTTC.

Turning to this clone: Other DNA sequences in the same sample also yield this CDR3. The rearrangement links TRBV20-1 to TRBJ1-2; D unclear. Between the trimmed V and J ends, which lost 3 bases and 6 bases, there was a span of 8 bases. This CDR3 has 11 amino acids. CDR1 and CDR2 from the germline V gene are DFQATT and SNEGSKA (reference sequence). CDR3 bases: TGCAGTGCTAGCCCGGGAGATGGCTACACCTTC. It translates to CSASPGDGYTF.

This clone was detected only once. The chain couples TRBV3-1 (or the pseudogene TRBV3-2) to TRBJ1-1, with a weak D call TRBD1 (5 bases). Germline lookup yields CDR1 LGHDT and CDR2 YNNKEL (reference sequence). The CDR3 is made up of 16 amino acids. Trimming left V 0 bases short and J 2 bases short, with 13 bases between. DNA of the CDR3: TGTGCCAGCAGCCAAGATCTCTGGCAGGGAAACACTGAAGCTTTCTTT. As protein: CASSQDLWQGNTEAFF.

The V gene is TRBV4-1, the J gene TRBJ1-2; 9 bases are shared with TRBD1. The CDR3 is made up of 18 amino acids. The trim removed 3 bases at V and 3 bases at J, leaving 14 bases unmatched. Germline lookup yields CDR1 MGHRA and CDR2 YSYEKL. CDR3 sequence reads: CASSHSAGTGRGDYGYTF. The CDR3 DNA follows: TGCGCCAGCAGCCATTCCGCAGGGACAGGGAGGGGCGACTATGGCTACACCTTC.

The chain carries TRBV11-3 and TRBJ2-3; D unclear. The V end was cut by 5 bases, the J end by 3 bases, with 6 bases between. The CDR3 has 12 residues. Germline values: CDR1 SGHNT, CDR2 YENEEA. The CDR3 loop is CASSQETDTQYF. For the CDR3, the DNA is TGTGCCAGCAGCCAAGAGACAGATACGCAGTATTTT.

The CDR3 is CASSLNQGARNSPLHF. CDR3 nucleotides: TGTGCCAGCAGCTTGAATCAGGGGGCGCGGAATTCACCCCTCCACTTT. The gene calls are TRBV5-8 and TRBJ1-6, with TRBD1 identical over 8 bases. J lost 7 bases, V lost 1 base, and 7 bases had no gene match. CDR3 length: 16 amino acids. Germline loops: CDR1 SGHTS, CDR2 YDEGEE. The full variable domain, completed using reference TRBV5-8 and TRBJ1-6, is EAGVTQSPTHLIKTRGQQATLRCSPISGHTSVYWYQQALGLGLQFLLWYDEGEERNRGNFPPRFSGRQFPNYSSELNVNALELEDSALYLCASSLNQGARNSPLHFGNGTRLTVT.

The rearrangement joins TRBV3-1 (or the pseudogene TRBV3-2) to TRBJ1-4, with TRBD1 as a possible D gene (6 bases). Per the germline V gene, CDR1 is LGHDT and CDR2 is YNNKEL (reference sequence). V was cut by 2 bases and J by 8 bases, with 12 bases left in between. The CDR3 extends over 14 amino acids. This CDR3 reads CASSQRTQGEKLFF. Here the CDR3 DNA reads TGTGCCAGCAGCCAAAGGACTCAGGGGGAAAAACTGTTTTTT.

V gene TRBV19 combines with J gene TRBJ1-1; tentatively, D is TRBD1 (5 bases). CDR1 LNHDA and CDR2 SQIVND come from the germline V gene (reference sequence). There are 13 residues in the CDR3. The germline V and J ends were trimmed by 5 bases and 2 bases, with 9 bases remaining between them. CDR3 sequence (DNA): TGTGCCAGTAGTTCTCAGGGAAACACTGAAGCTTTCTTT. This codes for CASSSQGNTEAFF.

The V and J genes are TRBV30 and TRBJ1-1; TRBD1 matches at 8 bases. Germline lookup yields CDR1 GTSNPN and CDR2 SVGIG (reference sequence). After removal of 3 bases from V and 4 bases from J, the junction contained 7 bases not matched to a gene. This CDR3 region has 14 residues. Written as DNA, the CDR3 is TGTGCCTGGAGGAGGTCAGGGGGCAGCACTGAAGCTTTCTTT. Protein: CAWRRSGGSTEAFF.

The genes are TRBV7-2 and TRBJ2-1; 9 bases agree with TRBD2. The V and J ends lost 5 bases and 3 bases, in that order; junction bases with no gene match: 11. This CDR3 contains 17 residues. Germline V gene data show CDR1 as SGHTA and CDR2 as FQGNSA. CDR3 sequence (DNA): TGTGCCAGCAGCCCCTACACTTCTAGCGGGGTCTACAATGAGCAGTTCTTC. Translation: CASSPYTSSGVYNEQFF.

The chain links TRBV7-2 to TRBJ1-2, with D unresolved. The CDR3 totals 14 residues. Trimming took 6 bases from V and 1 from J, leaving 12 bases between them. Germline V gives CDR1 SGHTA, CDR2 FQGNSA. The CDR3, as DNA: TGTGCCAGCAGGGCATCGACAAATAACTATGGCTACACCTTC. This sequence encodes CASRASTNNYGYTF.

V and J are TRBV5-4 and TRBJ2-3, with D perhaps TRBD1 (6 bases). Trimming stripped 3 bases from V and 5 bases from J, with 16 bases between. The CDR3 runs 15 residues. CDR1 is SGHNT and CDR2 is YYREEE in the germline V gene (reference sequence). In DNA form, the CDR3 reads TGTGCCAGCAGCTCTGGGGGCTGGGTGGGAGATACGCAGTATTTT. It specifies CASSSGGWVGDTQYF.

In DNA, the CDR3 is TGTGCCAGTGGGGGGGCCTCCTACAATGAGCAGTTCTTC. Protein: CASGGASYNEQFF. The chain employs TRBV19 and TRBJ2-1, with D perhaps matching TRBD2 (7 bases). The V end was cut by 8 bases, the J end by 0 bases, with 8 bases between. The CDR3 has 13 residues. Per the germline V gene, CDR1 is LNHDA and CDR2 is SQIVND (reference sequence).

V is TRBV19 and J is TRBJ2-4; 14 bases match TRBD2. Germline values: CDR1 LNHDA, CDR2 SQIVND (reference sequence). The CDR3 length is 21 residues. The junction had 19 bases not matched to a gene; V was cut back by 6 bases and J by 3 bases. CDR3 loop: CASRLTPPTSGGAIGKNIQYF. The DNA of the CDR3 is TGTGCCAGTAGGCTCACCCCGCCGACTAGCGGGGGGGCAATAGGCAAAAACATTCAGTACTTC. The entire variable domain, with the rest obtained from reference TRBV19 and TRBJ2-4, is as follows: DGGITQSPKYLFRKEGQNVTLSCEQNLNHDAMYWYRQDPGQGLRLIYYSQIVNDFQKGDIAEGYSVSREKKESFPLTVTSAQKNPTAFYLCASRLTPPTSGGAIGKNIQYFGAGTRLSVL.

This clone was seen only a few times. The chain combines TRBV6-2 or TRBV6-3 with TRBJ1-2, with TRBD1 matching over 8 bases. Losses at the gene ends were 2 bases for V and 7 bases for J; bases not matched to a gene: 9. The CDR3 covers 15 residues. Germline loops: CDR1 MNHEY, CDR2 SVGEGT. In nucleotides, the CDR3 is TGTGCCAGCAGTTACCTACAGACAGGGGAGCTTGGCTACACCTTC. It is translated as CASSYLQTGELGYTF.

DNA of the CDR3: TGTGCCAGCAGCCCACCGGGCTATGGCTACACCTTC. This sequence encodes CASSPPGYGYTF. J is TRBJ1-2 and V is TRBV7-2; no reliable D call. Trimming left V 5 bases short and J 4 bases short, with 8 bases between. This CDR3 contains 12 residues. Per germline, CDR1 SGHTA and CDR2 FQGNSA.

The chain carries TRBV29-1 and TRBJ2-1; 13 bases are shared with TRBD2. The trim removed 7 bases at V and 5 bases at J, leaving 2 bases unmatched. Germline loops: CDR1 SQVTM, CDR2 ANQGSEA. CDR3 length: 13 residues. The CDR3 DNA is TGCAGCGGGGGACTAGCGGGGAACAATGAGCAGTTCTTC. Protein: CSGGLAGNNEQFF.

V usage is TRBV3-1 (or the pseudogene TRBV3-2) and J usage is TRBJ2-3; TRBD2 agrees at 10 bases. This CDR3 region has 15 residues. Germline lookup yields CDR1 LGHDT and CDR2 YNNKEL (reference sequence). V shed 4 bases and J 4 bases; nucleotides not matched to a gene: 5. The CDR3 DNA reads as TGTGCCAGCAGCCTAGCGGGGGGCAGCGCAGATACGCAGTATTTT. Translation gives CASSLAGGSADTQYF.

This rearrangement joins TRBV6-1 to TRBJ1-2; 9 bases are a match to TRBD1. CDR3 length equals 18 residues. The J segment lost 0 bases and the V segment lost 4 bases, leaving 12 bases of the junction unmatched. The germline V gene has CDR1 MNHNS and CDR2 SASEGT. The CDR3 DNA reads TGTGCCAGCAGTGTCACAGGGGGCCGCCGACCCGCTAACTATGGCTACACCTTC. Translated, it gives CASSVTGGRRPANYGYTF.

The rearrangement joins TRBV18 to TRBJ1-1; tentative D call: TRBD1 (6 bases). This CDR3 is built from 17 residues. Between the trimmed V and J ends, which lost 0 bases and 0 bases, there was a span of 14 bases. CDR1 and CDR2 from the germline V gene are KGHSH and LQKENI. CDR3 in amino acids: CASSPPGGGGMNTEAFF. CDR3 nucleotides: TGTGCCAGCTCACCACCGGGAGGGGGTGGAATGAACACTGAAGCTTTCTTT.

The CDR3 protein is CASSSLRTGTNNEQFF. Here the CDR3 DNA reads TGTGCCAGCAGTTCGCTCAGGACAGGGACGAACAATGAGCAGTTCTTC. The chain links TRBV27 to TRBJ2-1; TRBD1 matches 8 bases. Trimming took 4 bases from V and 5 from J; bases not matched to a gene: 10. The length of the CDR3 is 16 residues. Germline V gives CDR1 MNHEY, CDR2 SMNVEV (reference sequence).